This T cell receptor beta chain is from a study of regulatory T cells in long-lasting Graves disease. Time point here: newly diagnosed GD, antithyroid drugs for less than 3 months. PBMCs provided the RNA from which the TCR library was made. This clonotype has at least ten counts. Researchers made TCR beta libraries by using iRepertoire HTBI primers and running Arm-PCR on CDR3 regions. One entry per CDR3 protein results from TCRdb running MiXCR on the multiplex PCR reads. The sample has roughly 500,000 distinct CDR3 sequences, approximately 12% seen once. Germline CDR1 DFQATT, CDR2 SNEGSKA (reference sequence). The CDR3 is made up of 14 amino acids. The V end was cut by 6 bases, the J end by 4 bases, with 16 bases between. This sample also belongs to another study, concerning T cells in Graves' hyperthyroidism and ophthalmopathy. This second study notes: TCR CDR3 regions were first amplified by RT-PCR with HTBI primers.

This specimen consisted of peripheral blood mononuclear cells (PBMCs), obtained at new diagnosis, from a patient treated with antithyroid drugs. J is TRBJ2-4 and V is TRBV20-1; D is possibly TRBD2 (5 bases). The source of this sequence is a man under 40 with Graves disease. The CDR3 coding sequence is TGCAGTGCCGACGTGGGGAGCAAGAAAAACATTCAGTACTTC. Protein product: CSADVGSKKNIQYF.